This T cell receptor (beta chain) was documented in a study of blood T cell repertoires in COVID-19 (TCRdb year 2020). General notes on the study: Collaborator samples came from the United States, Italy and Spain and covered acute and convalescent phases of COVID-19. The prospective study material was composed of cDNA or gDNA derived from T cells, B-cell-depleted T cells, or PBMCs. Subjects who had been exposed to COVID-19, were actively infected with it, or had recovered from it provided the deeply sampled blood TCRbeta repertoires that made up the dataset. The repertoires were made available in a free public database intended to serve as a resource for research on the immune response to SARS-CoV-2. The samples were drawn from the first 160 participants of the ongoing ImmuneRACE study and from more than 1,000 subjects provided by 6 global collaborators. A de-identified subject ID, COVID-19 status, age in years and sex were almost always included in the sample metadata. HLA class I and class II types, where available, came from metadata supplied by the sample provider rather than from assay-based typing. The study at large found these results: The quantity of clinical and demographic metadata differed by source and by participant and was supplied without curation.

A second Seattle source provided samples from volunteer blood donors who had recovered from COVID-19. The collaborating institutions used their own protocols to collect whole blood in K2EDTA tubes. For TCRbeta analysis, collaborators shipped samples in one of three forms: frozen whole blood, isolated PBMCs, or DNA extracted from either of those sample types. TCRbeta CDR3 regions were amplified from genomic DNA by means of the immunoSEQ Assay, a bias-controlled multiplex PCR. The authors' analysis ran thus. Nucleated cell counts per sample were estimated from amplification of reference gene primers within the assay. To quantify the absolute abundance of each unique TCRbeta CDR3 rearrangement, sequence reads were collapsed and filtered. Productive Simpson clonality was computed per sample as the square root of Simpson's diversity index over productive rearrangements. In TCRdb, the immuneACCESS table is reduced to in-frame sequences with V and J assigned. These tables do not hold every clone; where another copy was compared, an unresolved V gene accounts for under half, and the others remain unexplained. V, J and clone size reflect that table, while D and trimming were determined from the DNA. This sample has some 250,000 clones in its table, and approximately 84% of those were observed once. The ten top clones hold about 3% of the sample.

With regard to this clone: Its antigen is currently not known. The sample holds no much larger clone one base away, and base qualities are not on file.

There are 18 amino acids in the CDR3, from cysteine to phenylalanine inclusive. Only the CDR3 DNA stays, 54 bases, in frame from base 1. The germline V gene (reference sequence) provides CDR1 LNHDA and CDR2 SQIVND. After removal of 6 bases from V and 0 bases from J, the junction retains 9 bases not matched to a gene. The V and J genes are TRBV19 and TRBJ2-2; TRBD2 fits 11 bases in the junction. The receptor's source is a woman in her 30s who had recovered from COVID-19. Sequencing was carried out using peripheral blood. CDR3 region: CASSQLAGASANTGELFF. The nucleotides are TGTGCCAGTAGCCAACTAGCGGGGGCCTCCGCGAACACCGGGGAGCTGTTTTTT. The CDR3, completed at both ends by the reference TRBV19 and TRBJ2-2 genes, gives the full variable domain DGGITQSPKYLFRKEGQNVTLSCEQNLNHDAMYWYRQDPGQGLRLIYYSQIVNDFQKGDIAEGYSVSREKKESFPLTVTSAQKNPTAFYLCASSQLAGASANTGELFFGEGSRLTVL.